This is a list of T cell receptor beta chains from one sample in a study of T cell responses to AZD1222 COVID-19 vaccine. Using immunoSEQ multiplex PCR, the repertoire was profiled, and TCRdb retains in-frame clones only, with some absent. Among over 100,000 clones listed, more than 70% were seen once. Sample: peripheral blood, taken 28 days after the second AZD1222 dose. The receptors were gathered from an adult who received the AZD1222 COVID-19 vaccine. The CDR3 runs from the conserved cysteine through the conserved F or W. A D gene is named only where the DNA matches it firmly. Only some rows state a clone size, as once, few, many or a class for expanded clones.

V gene	clone size	J gene	D gene	CDR3 protein	CDR3 DNA
TRBV19	-	TRBJ1-3	-	CASSIAPLISGNTIYF	TGTGCCAGTAGTATAGCCCCGTTAATCTCTGGAAACACCATATATTTT
TRBV15	-	TRBJ1-2	-	CATSRDLGVLGGYTF	TGTGCCACCAGCAGAGATCTGGGGGTTTTAGGGGGCTACACCTTC
TRBV7-6	-	TRBJ2-7	TRBD1	CASSLATGGYEQYF	TGTGCCAGCAGCTTAGCTACAGGGGGCTACGAGCAGTACTTC
TRBV19	-	TRBJ1-2	TRBD1	CASRQGGYGYTF	TGTGCCAGTAGACAGGGGGGCTATGGCTACACCTTC
TRBV5-1	-	TRBJ2-1	-	CASSLGDSPFRFF	TGCGCCAGCAGCTTGGGCGACAGCCCTTTTAGGTTCTTC
TRBV7-3	few	TRBJ2-3	TRBD1	CASSMGQVLDTQYF	TGTGCCAGCAGCATGGGACAGGTGTTAGATACGCAGTATTTT
TRBV7-7	-	TRBJ2-5	TRBD2	CASSSGGRETQYF	TGTGCCAGCAGCTCGGGGGGGCGGGAGACCCAGTACTTC
TRBV5-1	-	TRBJ2-1	-	CASSLAGAPAEQFF	TGCGCCAGCAGCTTGGCGGGGGCTCCTGCTGAGCAGTTCTTC
TRBV3-1/TRBV3-2	-	TRBJ1-5	-	CASSPQGNNQPQHF	TGTGCCAGCAGCCCACAGGGCAACAATCAGCCCCAGCATTTT
TRBV5-3	-	TRBJ2-5	-	CARRRRLVLGQETQYF	TGTGCCAGAAGGCGACGACTAGTGCTTGGCCAAGAGACCCAGTACTTC
TRBV5-1	-	TRBJ1-2	-	CASSLELQGLGGYTF	TGCGCCAGCAGCTTGGAATTACAGGGTCTCGGTGGCTACACCTTC
TRBV11-2	-	TRBJ2-1	TRBD2	CASSLDRGGGTGNEQFF	TGTGCCAGCAGCTTAGATCGGGGCGGGGGTACTGGTAATGAGCAGTTCTTC
TRBV12-3/TRBV12-4	-	TRBJ1-5	-	CASSPVPQPQHF	TGTGCCAGCAGTCCCGTCCCCCAGCCCCAGCATTTT
TRBV5-5	-	TRBJ1-3	TRBD1	CASSSTGAFGNTIYF	TGTGCCAGCAGCTCGACAGGGGCCTTTGGAAACACCATATATTTT
TRBV7-9	-	TRBJ2-1	-	CASEGREQFF	TGTGCCAGCGAGGGCCGTGAGCAGTTCTTC
TRBV3-1/TRBV3-2	-	TRBJ2-7	-	CASSRVGEQYF	TGTGCCAGCAGCCGGGTCGGCGAGCAGTACTTC
TRBV7-9	few	TRBJ1-1	-	CASSLRAGTNTEAFF	TGTGCCAGCAGCTTAAGGGCAGGGACGAACACTGAAGCTTTCTTT
TRBV3-1/TRBV3-2	-	TRBJ2-1	TRBD1	CASTGTGSSYNEQFF	TGTGCCAGCACCGGGACAGGGAGCTCCTACAATGAGCAGTTCTTC
TRBV4-3	once	TRBJ1-2	-	CASSQDHGTVGGGYTF	TGCGCCAGCAGCCAAGACCACGGGACGGTAGGGGGTGGCTACACCTTC
TRBV30	-	TRBJ1-1	-	CAWRPLGTEAFF	TGTGCCTGGAGACCTCTCGGGACTGAAGCTTTCTTT
TRBV4-2	-	TRBJ1-5	-	CASSQGDRDTSNQPQHF	TGTGCCAGCAGCCAGGGCGACCGGGACACTAGCAATCAGCCCCAGCATTTT
TRBV6-2/TRBV6-3	-	TRBJ2-5	-	CASSYSIGVGEATQYF	TGTGCCAGCAGTTACTCGATAGGCGTGGGAGAGGCGACCCAGTACTTC
TRBV30	-	TRBJ1-1	-	CAWGLRAEAFF	TGTGCCTGGGGTCTTCGGGCTGAAGCTTTCTTT
TRBV7-8	-	TRBJ2-2	TRBD2	CASSLNLAGVTGELFF	TGTGCCAGCAGCTTGAATCTAGCGGGAGTTACCGGGGAGCTGTTTTTT
TRBV5-4	-	TRBJ2-1	TRBD2	CASSPPGLAGEGEQFF	TGTGCCAGCAGCCCCCCGGGACTAGCGGGGGAGGGTGAGCAGTTCTTC
TRBV7-2	-	TRBJ1-5	TRBD1	CASASGTGYNQPQHF	TGTGCCAGCGCCTCCGGGACAGGCTACAATCAGCCCCAGCATTTT